The clone carrying this T cell receptor beta chain appeared a few times. Profiled with immunoSEQ multiplex PCR; TCRdb holds only in-frame clones, not every one. The sample shows about 110,000 clones, around nine tenths of them seen only once. The CDR3 sequence is 14 residues long. The V gene's germline CDR1 is SGHRS and CDR2 YFSETQ. The trim removed 4 bases at V and 7 bases at J, leaving 6 bases unmatched. This sample was taken from a study of blood T cell repertoires in COVID-19. The material sequenced was peripheral blood. This chain links TRBV5-1 with TRBJ2-2; 8 bases match TRBD2. The origin of this receptor is a man in his forties with acute or convalescent COVID-19. CDR3 nucleotide sequence: TGCGCCAGCAGCCCCTCGACTAGCGACGGGGAGCTGTTTTTT. Its protein is CASSPSTSDGELFF.